The 32 T cell receptor beta chains below all came from one sample that was sequenced in a study of memory CD4+ T cells and cytomegalovirus serostatus. The sort gate was single viable CD3+CD4+CD8-CD45RO+ cells for memory CD4+ T cells. Assay: immunoSEQ multiplex PCR; the TCRdb copy retains only in-frame clones and omits some. The sample holds nearly 60,000 clones, approximately 78% seen once. The sequencing input was memory CD4+ T cells from blood. The source of these receptors is an adult in good health and CMV-seronegative.

The chain uses TRBV6-5 and TRBJ2-2, with D hard to call. CDR3 length equals 12 residues. Germline V gene data show CDR1 as MNHEY and CDR2 as SVGAGI. V lost 7 bases, J lost 5 bases, and 8 bases lay in between. Here the CDR3 DNA reads TGTGCCAGCATTGCCTGGACCGGGGAGCTGTTTTTT. This sequence encodes CASIAWTGELFF.

The gene calls are TRBV6-5 and TRBJ1-2; D gene ambiguous. CDR1 and CDR2 (germline): MNHEY, SVGAGI. This CDR3 has 13 residues. V lost 2 bases to trimming and J lost 4 bases, with 8 bases between them. Written as DNA, the CDR3 is TGTGCCAGCAGTTACCTAGGGAGCTATGGCTACACCTTC. Residues: CASSYLGSYGYTF.

V and J are TRBV25-1 and TRBJ1-6, with no clear D. CDR3 length: 16 residues. The V end was cut by 3 bases, the J end by 0 bases, with 9 bases between. Looked up from germline, CDR1 is MGHDK and CDR2 is SYGVNS. For the CDR3, the DNA is TGTGCCAGCAGTGAGGGCGCCGCCTCCTATAATTCACCCCTCCACTTT. Protein sequence: CASSEGAASYNSPLHF.

A single count supports this clone. The chain joins TRBV7-2 to TRBJ1-5; TRBD1 agrees at 7 bases. The CDR3 loop spans 18 amino acids. Losses at the gene ends were 4 bases for V and 0 bases for J; bases not matched to a gene: 12. In germline, CDR1 is SGHTA, CDR2 FQGNSA. Here the CDR3 reads CASSSAGTEAYSNQPQHF. The CDR3 bases are TGTGCCAGCAGCTCCGCCGGGACAGAAGCTTATAGCAATCAGCCCCAGCATTTT.

The V and J genes are TRBV6-1 and TRBJ1-4, with 11 bases lining up with TRBD1. Germline assignment: CDR1 MNHNS and CDR2 SASEGT. This CDR3 region has 15 residues. The V gene end was trimmed by 1 base and the J gene end by 6 bases; junction bases not matched to a gene: 1. The CDR3 sequence: CASSEGTGGYEKLFF. As DNA, the CDR3 is TGTGCCAGCAGTGAAGGGACAGGGGGCTATGAAAAACTGTTTTTT.

Here the CDR3 DNA reads TGTGCCAGTAGTACATCCTGGACAGGGGACCAGCCCCAGCATTTT. It translates to CASSTSWTGDQPQHF. This chain connects TRBV19 to TRBJ1-5, with TRBD1 identical over 9 bases. V trimming: 4 bases; J trimming: 7 bases; junction bases outside the gene matches: 8. Germline CDR1 LNHDA, CDR2 SQIVND (reference sequence). The CDR3 is 15 amino acids. Variable domain in full (rest from reference TRBV19 and TRBJ1-5): DGGITQSPKYLFRKEGQNVTLSCEQNLNHDAMYWYRQDPGQGLRLIYYSQIVNDFQKGDIAEGYSVSREKKESFPLTVTSAQKNPTAFYLCASSTSWTGDQPQHFGDGTRLSIL.

Details on this clone: Other DNA sequences within the sample encode an identical CDR3. The CDR3 loop is CASSLVGAETQYF. The CDR3 coding sequence is TGTGCCAGCAGCTTAGTTGGTGCGGAGACCCAGTACTTC. The gene calls are TRBV7-9 and TRBJ2-5; D gene uncertain. V was clipped by 1 base and J by 5 bases, with 8 bases between them. Germline-derived CDR1 and CDR2 are SEHNR and FQNEAQ (reference sequence). The CDR3 has 13 amino acids.

This rearrangement joins TRBV9 to TRBJ2-5; D might be TRBD1 (6 bases). From germline, CDR1 is SGDLS and CDR2 YYNGEE. The CDR3 extends over 15 amino acids. V was clipped by 4 bases and J by 6 bases, with 19 bases between them. The CDR3 spells CASSPGVVRGQTQYF. The CDR3 bases are TGTGCCAGCAGCCCAGGGGTGGTTAGAGGACAGACCCAGTACTTC.

This clone turned up a few times. The V call is TRBV5-1, the J call TRBJ2-7, with 8 bases fitting TRBD2. CDR1 and CDR2 (germline): SGHRS, YFSETQ. This CDR3 region has 15 residues. V was pared by 2 bases and J by 3 bases, with 7 bases of the junction left unmatched. CDR3 region: CASSFTAGVSYEQYF. In DNA, the CDR3 is TGCGCCAGCAGCTTCACAGCGGGAGTTAGCTACGAGCAGTACTTC.

There are a few counts of this clone. The CDR3 reads CASSLHNEQFF. The CDR3 DNA is TGTGCCAGCAGCCTTCACAATGAGCAGTTCTTC. This rearrangement joins TRBV6-6 to TRBJ2-1, with unresolved D. Germline assignment: CDR1 MNHNY and CDR2 SVGAGI (reference sequence). Deletions cut 6 bases from V and 5 bases from J, with 5 bases between. This CDR3 spans 11 amino acids.

As for this clone: Germline is not matched at one junction end, which may reflect a read error. This chain links TRBV11-2 with TRBJ2-1; the D gene is possibly TRBD1 (6 bases). The CDR3 consists of 13 residues. Germline assignment: CDR1 SGHAT and CDR2 FQNNGV. The CDR3: CASGLGALGEQFF. The CDR3 DNA follows: TGTGCCAGCGGCTTGGGGGCGCTGGGTGAGCAGTTCTTC.

The chain is built from TRBV5-4 and TRBJ2-2; possible D gene TRBD1, 6 bases. Germline V CDR1 and CDR2: SGHNT, YYREEE (reference sequence). The CDR3 contains 15 residues. V lost 2 bases, J lost 3 bases, and 11 bases lay in between. The CDR3 DNA is TGTGCCAGCAGCTTTCAGGGGTGGTACACCGGGGAGCTGTTTTTT. It translates to CASSFQGWYTGELFF.

The V gene is TRBV19, the J gene TRBJ1-5; D is undetermined. V lost 3 bases and J 2 bases, leaving 5 bases between the germline ends. Germline V gene sequence: CDR1 LNHDA, CDR2 SQIVND (reference sequence). The CDR3 has 13 residues. CDR3 protein: CASSMGRNQPQHF. The CDR3 DNA is TGTGCCAGTAGTATGGGTCGCAATCAGCCCCAGCATTTT.

J is TRBJ1-5 and V is TRBV5-6; perhaps TRBD1 as D (5 bases). The CDR3 has 12 amino acids. Germline V CDR1 and CDR2: SGHDT, YYEEEE. V was trimmed by 2 bases and J by 15 bases, leaving 15 bases between them. CDR3 region: CASSLQAGSWHF. The CDR3 DNA is TGTGCCAGCAGCTTACAGGCTGGGTCATGGCATTTT.

The chain combines TRBV6-5 with TRBJ2-7, with TRBD1 matching 8 bases. The CDR3 is 15 residues long. V shed 6 bases, J shed 1 base, and the junction held 8 bases outside the gene matches. Germline V gene lookup returns CDR1 MNHEY and CDR2 SVGAGI. Written as DNA, the CDR3 is TGTGCCAGCAGCAATAACAGGGGGGAGTCCTACGAGCAGTACTTC. As protein: CASSNNRGESYEQYF.

The V call is TRBV6-1, the J call TRBJ2-2; either TRBD1 or TRBD2 may supply D (5 bases each). With 4 bases removed from V and 6 bases from J, the gap between germline ends came to 12 bases. This CDR3 has 14 residues. Germline values: CDR1 MNHNS, CDR2 SASEGT. In DNA, the CDR3 is TGTGCCAGCAGTGTGCGCAGGGACGCCGGGGAGCTGTTTTTT. It encodes CASSVRRDAGELFF.

The V call is TRBV5-1, the J call TRBJ1-1; 8 positions match TRBD1. Germline V gives CDR1 SGHRS, CDR2 YFSETQ. This CDR3 comprises 15 residues. J was trimmed by 5 bases and V by 0 bases; bases with no gene match: 6. The CDR3 region has the DNA TGCGCCAGCAGCTTGGAACGGACAGGGCGGACTGAAGCTTTCTTT. The encoded protein is CASSLERTGRTEAFF.

This clone was recorded a few times. The chain employs TRBV25-1 and TRBJ1-2; tentative D call: TRBD1 (6 bases). The V and J ends lost 3 bases and 5 bases respectively, with 10 bases between them. Germline V CDR1 and CDR2: MGHDK, SYGVNS. The CDR3 is made up of 13 amino acids. This CDR3 reads CASSEGAGYGYTF. CDR3 DNA sequence: TGTGCCAGCAGTGAGGGGGCAGGTTATGGCTACACCTTC.

This chain links TRBV9 with TRBJ2-1, with TRBD2 identical over 13 bases. The CDR3 spans 16 residues. Trimming cost V 3 bases and J 5 bases; bases outside gene matches: 5. Germline CDR1 and CDR2: SGDLS and YYNGEE. CDR3 in DNA: TGTGCCAGCAGCGGACTAGCGGGAGGTTTTGACAATGAGCAGTTCTTC. This sequence encodes CASSGLAGGFDNEQFF.

This clone was recorded a few times. This CDR3 is also generated by other DNA sequences in the sample. This rearrangement joins TRBV5-1 to TRBJ2-5; D tentatively reads TRBD1 or TRBD2 (5 bases each). Germline loops: CDR1 SGHRS, CDR2 YFSETQ. Trimming stripped 4 bases from V and 0 bases from J, with 10 bases between. CDR3 length: 14 amino acids. CDR3 sequence (DNA): TGCGCCAGCAGCCCCGGGACCAACCAAGAGACCCAGTACTTC. Amino acids: CASSPGTNQETQYF.

The J gene is TRBJ1-6, the V gene TRBV7-8; no definite D call. Trimming removed 2 bases at V and 6 bases at J, with 14 bases between. This CDR3 spans 16 amino acids. Germline-derived CDR1 and CDR2 are SGHVS and FQNEAQ. In DNA form, the CDR3 reads TGTGCCAGCAGCTTAAGCCGCGGGTCGATTAATTCACCCCTCCACTTT. Amino acids: CASSLSRGSINSPLHF.

This clone came up a few times. The CDR3 reads CAWTRQGYPKGYGYTF. In DNA form, the CDR3 reads TGTGCCTGGACTCGCCAGGGTTACCCGAAGGGCTATGGCTACACCTTC. The rearrangement uses TRBV30 and TRBJ1-2; a weak D match, TRBD1 (5 bases). The V gene lost 4 bases and the J gene lost 4 bases, with 22 bases spanning the gap. The CDR3 consists of 16 residues. Germline V gene data show CDR1 as GTSNPN and CDR2 as SVGIG (reference sequence).

V and J are TRBV9 and TRBJ1-4; 7 nucleotides line up with TRBD1. The CDR3 is made up of 14 amino acids. With 4 bases clipped from V and 5 bases from J, the junction kept 5 bases outside the gene matches. Germline CDR1 is SGDLS and CDR2 is YYNGEE. The CDR3 spells CASSTGVQNEKLFF. Written as DNA, the CDR3 is TGTGCCAGCAGCACAGGGGTGCAGAATGAAAAACTGTTTTTT.

The chain is built from TRBV7-3 and TRBJ2-1; no clear D. Germline V CDR1 and CDR2: SGHTA, FQGTGA. This CDR3 spans 13 amino acids. V was shortened by 2 bases and J by 6 bases, with 8 bases between the two germline ends. CDR3: CASSLFGGNEQFF. CDR3 nucleotides: TGTGCCAGCAGCTTATTCGGCGGCAATGAGCAGTTCTTC.

The genes are TRBV5-1 and TRBJ1-1, with D unclear. Germline values: CDR1 SGHRS, CDR2 YFSETQ. CDR3 size: 15 residues. V was clipped by 0 bases and J by 1 base, with 10 bases between them. CDR3 DNA sequence: TGCGCCAGCAGCTTGGATCGGGTAGGGAACACTGAAGCTTTCTTT. Protein sequence: CASSLDRVGNTEAFF.

The chain employs TRBV4-3 and TRBJ2-2, with TRBD2 matching 7 bases. The CDR3 covers 16 residues. Germline CDR1 LGHNA, CDR2 YSLEER. V gave up 4 bases and J gave up 4 bases; unmatched junction bases: 9. The CDR3 protein is CASSPGEGSLTGELFF. The CDR3 DNA sequence: TGCGCCAGCAGCCCGGGGGAGGGTTCGCTCACCGGGGAGCTGTTTTTT.

The chain recombines TRBV28 with TRBJ2-6, with D hard to call. Trimming pared 8 bases from V and 0 bases from J, leaving 8 bases between. The germline gives CDR1 MDHEN, CDR2 SYDVKM. The CDR3 is 14 amino acids. The chain's CDR3 is CASGAPSGANVLTF. DNA of the CDR3: TGTGCCAGCGGCGCCCCCTCTGGGGCCAACGTCCTGACTTTC.

CDR3 loop: CASSQQPLAATPDTQYF. The CDR3 nucleotides read TGTGCCAGCAGCCAACAACCTTTAGCGGCAACCCCAGATACGCAGTATTTT. The chain couples TRBV9 to TRBJ2-3, with D maybe TRBD2 (6 bases). V gave up 4 bases and J gave up 4 bases, with 22 bases separating them. The germline CDR1 and CDR2 sequences are SGDLS and YYNGEE. The CDR3 consists of 17 residues.

The chain uses TRBV5-1 and TRBJ2-1; 7 bases match TRBD2. The J segment lost 3 bases and the V segment lost 5 bases, leaving 5 bases of the junction unmatched. The CDR3 is 14 residues long. Germline CDR1 reads SGHRS; CDR2 reads YFSETQ. The CDR3 nucleotides are TGCGCCAGCAGTTGGGGGGGTTACTACAATGAGCAGTTCTTC. The encoded protein is CASSWGGYYNEQFF.

The J gene is TRBJ2-5, the V gene TRBV10-3; no firm D call. The CDR3 sequence is 13 residues long. The germline V gene has CDR1 ENHRY and CDR2 SYGVKD. Trimming removed 2 bases at V and 5 bases at J, with 9 bases between. This CDR3 reads CAISEMERETQYF. The CDR3 region has the DNA TGTGCCATCAGTGAGATGGAGAGGGAGACCCAGTACTTC.

The chain has TRBV9 and TRBJ2-2, with 10 positions matching TRBD1. After removal of 4 bases from V and 6 bases from J, the junction contained 9 bases not matched to a gene. In germline, CDR1 is SGDLS, CDR2 YYNGEE. CDR3 length: 16 residues. In DNA form, the CDR3 reads TGTGCCAGCAGCACCCCGGACAGGGGGATCCCCGGGGAGCTGTTTTTT. Its translation is CASSTPDRGIPGELFF.

V is TRBV11-2 and J is TRBJ2-7; TRBD1 might be the D (6 bases). This CDR3 is built from 13 residues. CDR1 SGHAT and CDR2 FQNNGV come from the germline V gene. The V gene lost 4 bases and the J gene lost 5 bases, with 12 bases spanning the gap. The CDR3 nucleotides read TGTGCCAGCAGCTGGGTGGGGGCTGACGAGCAGTACTTC. As protein: CASSWVGADEQYF. The full variable domain, with the rest looked up from reference TRBV11-2 and TRBJ2-7, is EAGVAQSPRYKIIEKRQSVAFWCNPISGHATLYWYQQILGQGPKLLIQFQNNGVVDDSQLPKDRFSAERLKGVDSTLKIQPAKLEDSAVYLCASSWVGADEQYFGPGTRLTVT.